A selection of T cell receptor beta chains follows, all from one sample in a study of early stage breast cancer tumors. Clones were sequenced by immunoSEQ multiplex PCR, and TCRdb holds only the in-frame ones, with some missing. The sample has thousands of clones, over 50% seen once. Material: normal breast tissue next to the tumor. Receptor source: a person aged 50-59 years with breast cancer. The CDR3 runs from the conserved cysteine through the conserved F or W. The D gene is left open where the match is weak. The size entry is marked missing in some rows and otherwise reads once, few, many or a size class.

D gene: NA; clone size: NA; V gene: TRBV7-2; J gene: TRBJ1-3; CDR3 protein: CASSPGGTGNTIYF; CDR3 DNA: TGTGCCAGCAGCCCGGGGGGAACTGGAAACACCATATATTTT
D gene: TRBD1; clone size: NA; V gene: TRBV5-1; J gene: TRBJ2-7; CDR3 protein: CASSLGLRQGLGEQYF; CDR3 DNA: TGCGCCAGCAGCTTGGGCCTCCGACAGGGGTTAGGCGAGCAGTACTTC
D gene: NA; clone size: NA; V gene: TRBV14; J gene: TRBJ2-2; CDR3 protein: CASSQQTVNTGELFF; CDR3 DNA: TGTGCCAGCAGCCAACAGACAGTGAACACCGGGGAGCTGTTTTTT
D gene: NA; clone size: once; V gene: TRBV18; J gene: TRBJ2-3; CDR3 protein: CASSPFTDTQYF; CDR3 DNA: TGTGCCAGCTCACCCTTTACAGATACGCAGTATTTT
D gene: TRBD1; clone size: NA; V gene: TRBV5-1; J gene: TRBJ2-7; CDR3 protein: CASSPTGQAYEQYF; CDR3 DNA: TGCGCCAGCAGCCCCACAGGACAGGCCTACGAGCAGTACTTC
D gene: NA; clone size: NA; V gene: TRBV29-1; J gene: TRBJ2-5; CDR3 protein: CSVLRDQGREETQYF; CDR3 DNA: TGCAGCGTTCTCCGGGACCAAGGTCGGGAAGAGACCCAGTACTTC
D gene: TRBD1; clone size: few; V gene: TRBV10-1; J gene: TRBJ2-1; CDR3 protein: CASNRDRGNEQFF; CDR3 DNA: TGCGCCAGCAACCGGGACAGGGGCAATGAGCAGTTCTTC
D gene: TRBD2; clone size: NA; V gene: TRBV7-3; J gene: TRBJ2-1; CDR3 protein: CASSSQTSGYNEQFF; CDR3 DNA: TGTGCCAGCAGCTCTCAGACTAGCGGGTACAATGAGCAGTTCTTC
D gene: NA; clone size: few; V gene: TRBV6-6; J gene: TRBJ1-1; CDR3 protein: CASSYVAAEAFF; CDR3 DNA: TGTGCCAGCAGCTACGTGGCAGCTGAAGCTTTCTTT
D gene: TRBD2; clone size: few; V gene: TRBV30; J gene: TRBJ2-7; CDR3 protein: CACVGRLAGGPGEQYF; CDR3 DNA: TGTGCCTGTGTGGGGAGACTAGCGGGAGGGCCGGGGGAGCAGTACTTC
D gene: NA; clone size: NA; V gene: TRBV6-1; J gene: TRBJ2-1; CDR3 protein: CASRLPTGVNEQFF; CDR3 DNA: TGTGCCAGCAGGCTGCCGACGGGAGTTAATGAGCAGTTCTTC
D gene: NA; clone size: once; V gene: TRBV30; J gene: TRBJ1-5; CDR3 protein: CAWGPRYNPNQPQHF; CDR3 DNA: TGTGCCTGGGGGCCGCGCTACAACCCCAATCAGCCCCAGCATTTT
D gene: TRBD2; clone size: NA; V gene: TRBV9; J gene: TRBJ2-5; CDR3 protein: CASSVGGLAGGPGVETQYF; CDR3 DNA: TGTGCCAGCAGCGTAGGGGGGCTAGCGGGAGGCCCCGGCGTTGAGACCCAGTACTTC
D gene: TRBD2; clone size: once; V gene: TRBV11-1; J gene: TRBJ2-1; CDR3 protein: CASSLGLAGGEQFF; CDR3 DNA: TGTGCCAGCAGCTTAGGACTAGCGGGAGGTGAGCAGTTCTTC
D gene: NA; clone size: NA; V gene: TRBV11-1; J gene: TRBJ2-3; CDR3 protein: CASSPGLGGSTDTQYF; CDR3 DNA: TGTGCCAGCAGCCCGGGACTTGGCGGGAGCACAGATACGCAGTATTTT
D gene: NA; clone size: NA; V gene: TRBV2; J gene: TRBJ1-5; CDR3 protein: CASKDLGYSNQPQHF; CDR3 DNA: TGTGCCAGCAAAGACTTGGGCTATAGCAATCAGCCCCAGCATTTT
D gene: TRBD1; clone size: NA; V gene: TRBV11-2; J gene: TRBJ2-2; CDR3 protein: CASSLGQGAKRTGELFF; CDR3 DNA: TGTGCCAGCAGCTTGGGACAGGGGGCAAAAAGGACCGGGGAGCTGTTTTTT